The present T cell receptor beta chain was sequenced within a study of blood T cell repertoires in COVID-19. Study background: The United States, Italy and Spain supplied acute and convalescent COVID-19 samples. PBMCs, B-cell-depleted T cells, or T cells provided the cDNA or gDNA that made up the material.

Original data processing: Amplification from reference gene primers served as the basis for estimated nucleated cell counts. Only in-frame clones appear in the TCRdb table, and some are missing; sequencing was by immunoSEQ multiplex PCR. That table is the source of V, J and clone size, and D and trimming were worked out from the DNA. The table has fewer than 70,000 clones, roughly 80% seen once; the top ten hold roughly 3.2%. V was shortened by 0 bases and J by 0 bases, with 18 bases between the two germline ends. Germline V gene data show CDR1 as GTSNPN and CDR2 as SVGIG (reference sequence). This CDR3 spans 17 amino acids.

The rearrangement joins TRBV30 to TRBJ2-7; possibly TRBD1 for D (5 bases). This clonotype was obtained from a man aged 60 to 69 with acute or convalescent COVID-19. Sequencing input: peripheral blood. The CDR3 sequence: CAWSVLVVTDDSYEQYF. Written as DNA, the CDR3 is TGTGCCTGGAGTGTATTAGTAGTGACAGACGACTCCTACGAGCAGTACTTC. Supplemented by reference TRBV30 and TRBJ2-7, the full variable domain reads SQTIHQWPATLVQPVGSPLSLECTVEGTSNPNLYWYRQAAGRGLQLLFYSVGIGQISSEVPQNLSASRPQDRQFILSSKKLLLSDSGFYLCAWSVLVVTDDSYEQYFGPGTRLTVT.